The source of this T cell receptor beta chain is a study of radiation and T cells in renal cell carcinoma. This sample's time point: blood 4 weeks post-SBRT, at nephrectomy. Sample treatment: 15 Gy SBRT to primary tumor, nephrectomy 4 weeks later. This clone was counted a few times. The data were produced by immunoSEQ multiplex PCR, yet TCRdb's version contains in-frame clones alone and is incomplete. The table has 60,000 or so clones, about 74% seen once; the top ten hold roughly 6.8%. V trimming: 3 bases; J trimming: 7 bases; junction bases outside the gene matches: 9. Germline V gene sequence: CDR1 MNHEY, CDR2 SMNVEV (reference sequence). This CDR3 comprises 16 residues.

Sequenced here: blood, sampled from a patient whose treatment included radiotherapy and nephrectomy. The V and J genes are TRBV27 and TRBJ2-7, with TRBD2 matching over 13 bases. This sequence was found in a man in his sixties with renal cell carcinoma. The CDR3 DNA sequence: TGTGCCAGCAGTTTCAGCGGAGGGACTAGCGGGGATGAGCAGTACTTC. It yields the protein CASSFSGGTSGDEQYF.